This TCR beta chain comes out of a study of response to subunit inactivated influenza vaccine. Study-wide results and caveats: Each seasonal influenza vaccination, the authors suggested, recruits few new T cells.

Germline CDR1 LGHNA, CDR2 YNFKEQ. The CDR3 loop spans 16 amino acids. Trimming stripped 1 base from V and 7 bases from J, with 17 bases between. Comments on this clonotype: Its antigen is undetermined.

TCRdb fed the RT-PCR reads into MiXCR, producing one record per CDR3 protein. The data contain 600,000 to 850,000 distinct CDR3 sequences, 14% of them singletons. This chain links TRBV4-2 with TRBJ2-1; TRBD1 or TRBD2 may be the D gene (5 bases each). Sequenced here: PBMCs from blood, sampled 14 to 15 days before vaccination. The receptor comes from a man aged 45-65 years who received an inactivated influenza vaccine. CDR3 residues: CASSQGSGGVRNEQFF. CDR3 nucleotide sequence: TGTGCCAGCAGCCAAGGCTCTGGGGGAGTGAGAAATGAGCAGTTCTTC.